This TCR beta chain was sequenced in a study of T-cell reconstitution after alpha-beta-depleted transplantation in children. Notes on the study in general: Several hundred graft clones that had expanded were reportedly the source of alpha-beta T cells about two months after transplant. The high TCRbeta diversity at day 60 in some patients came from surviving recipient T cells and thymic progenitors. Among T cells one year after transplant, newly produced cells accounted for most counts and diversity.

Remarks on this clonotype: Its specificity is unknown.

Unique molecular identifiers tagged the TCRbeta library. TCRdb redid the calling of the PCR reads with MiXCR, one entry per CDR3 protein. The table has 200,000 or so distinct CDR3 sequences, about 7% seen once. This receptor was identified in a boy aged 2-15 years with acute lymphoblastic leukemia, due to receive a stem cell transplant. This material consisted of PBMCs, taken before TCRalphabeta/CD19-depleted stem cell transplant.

The CDR3 nucleotides read TGCAGTGCTAGAGATCGCCGCGGGAGTCACGACGAGCAGTACTTC. Encoded protein: CSARDRRGSHDEQYF. The genes are TRBV20-1 and TRBJ2-7; 7 bases are shared with TRBD2. This CDR3 contains 15 residues. The germline V gene encodes CDR1 DFQATT and CDR2 SNEGSKA (reference sequence). With V trimmed by 0 bases and J by 5 bases, 10 bases remained unmatched.